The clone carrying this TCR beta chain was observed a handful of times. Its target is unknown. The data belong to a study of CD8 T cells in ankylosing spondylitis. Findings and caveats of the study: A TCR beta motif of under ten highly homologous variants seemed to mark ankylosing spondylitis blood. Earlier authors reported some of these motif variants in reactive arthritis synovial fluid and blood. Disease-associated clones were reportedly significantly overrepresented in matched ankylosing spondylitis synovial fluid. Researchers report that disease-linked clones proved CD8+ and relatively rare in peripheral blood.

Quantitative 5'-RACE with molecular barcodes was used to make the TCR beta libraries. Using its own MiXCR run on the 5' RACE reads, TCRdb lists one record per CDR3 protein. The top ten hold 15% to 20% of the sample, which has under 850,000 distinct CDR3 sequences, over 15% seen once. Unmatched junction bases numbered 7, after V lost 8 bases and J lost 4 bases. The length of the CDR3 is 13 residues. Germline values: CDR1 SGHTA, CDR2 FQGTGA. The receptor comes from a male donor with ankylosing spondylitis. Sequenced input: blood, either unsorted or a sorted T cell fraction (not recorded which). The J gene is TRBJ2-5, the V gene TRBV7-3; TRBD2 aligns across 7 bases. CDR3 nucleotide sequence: TGTGCCAGCTCCCTAGCGGCCTCAGAGACCCAGTACTTC. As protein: CASSLAASETQYF. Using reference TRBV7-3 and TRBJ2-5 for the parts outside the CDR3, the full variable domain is GAGVSQTPSNKVTEKGKYVELRCDPISGHTALYWYRQSLGQGPEFLIYFQGTGAADDSGLPNDRFFAVRPEGSVSTLKIQRTERGDSAVYLCASSLAASETQYFGPGTRLLVL.